Listed here are 10 T cell receptor beta chains from one sample, sequenced in a study of radiotherapy plus CTLA-4 blockade in lung cancer. Measured with immunoSEQ multiplex PCR; TCRdb has only the in-frame clones, and not every one. This sample has tens of thousands of clones, with 65% to 80% found just once. Specimen: peripheral blood, collected from a patient treated with radiotherapy plus ipilimumab. The origin of the receptors is a human donor with non-small cell lung cancer who had stable disease on radiotherapy plus ipilimumab.

This clone was observed a single time. The CDR3 here is CASSELGPPDTQYF. CDR3 nucleotides: TGTGCCAGCAGTGAATTGGGACCCCCAGATACGCAGTATTTT. The rearrangement joins TRBV6-1 to TRBJ2-3; TRBD1 or TRBD2 may be the D gene (5 bases each). The CDR3 is 14 residues long. The ends were cut back, 2 bases at V and 4 bases at J, with 10 bases in the middle. The germline V gene encodes CDR1 MNHNS and CDR2 SASEGT.

V is TRBV27 and J is TRBJ2-3; D gene uncertain. CDR3 length: 13 amino acids. The germline V gene encodes CDR1 MNHEY and CDR2 SMNVEV (reference sequence). Trimming removed 3 bases from V and 0 bases from J, with 4 bases in between. The CDR3 sequence is CASSFISTDTQYF. CDR3 bases: TGTGCCAGCAGTTTTATCAGCACAGATACGCAGTATTTT.

This chain connects TRBV18 to TRBJ1-1, with D possibly TRBD1 on 5 matching bases. V was clipped by 3 bases and J by 2 bases, with 13 bases between them. Germline V gene sequence: CDR1 KGHSH, CDR2 LQKENI. This CDR3 has 15 residues. Here the CDR3 reads CASSPARGSNTEAFF. The CDR3 bases are TGTGCCAGCTCACCTGCCCGGGGCTCTAACACTGAAGCTTTCTTT.

This clone was observed a few times. This rearrangement joins TRBV19 to TRBJ1-2, with TRBD1 matching 10 bases. The CDR3 length is 13 residues. Germline V gives CDR1 LNHDA, CDR2 SQIVND (reference sequence). Unmatched junction bases numbered 2, after V lost 4 bases and J lost 6 bases. The CDR3 nucleotides are TGTGCCAGTAGTACCGGGACAGGGGATGGCTACACCTTC. This sequence encodes CASSTGTGDGYTF.

The chain couples TRBV19 to TRBJ2-7; D is perhaps TRBD2 (5 bases). Germline-derived CDR1 and CDR2 are LNHDA and SQIVND (reference sequence). Between the trimmed V and J ends, which lost 4 bases and 2 bases, there was a span of 12 bases. CDR3 length equals 14 residues. CDR3 in DNA: TGTGCCAGTAGTACGGGGAAAGCTACCTACGAGCAGTACTTC. Translating it yields CASSTGKATYEQYF.

The rearrangement links TRBV9 to TRBJ2-3; maybe TRBD1 (5 bases). Trimming stripped 4 bases from V and 2 bases from J, with 11 bases between. Per germline, CDR1 SGDLS and CDR2 YYNGEE. CDR3 size: 14 residues. The CDR3 loop is CASSLGHLTDTQYF. The CDR3, as DNA: TGTGCCAGCAGCTTAGGACACCTCACAGATACGCAGTATTTT.

DNA of the CDR3: TGTGCCACCGGGAGGGACACAGATACGCAGTATTTT. The encoded protein is CATGRDTDTQYF. This chain uses TRBV15 with TRBJ2-3; 7 bases map to TRBD2. CDR3 length: 12 amino acids. Germline V gene data show CDR1 as LNHNV and CDR2 as YYDKDF (reference sequence). V dropped 8 bases and J dropped 2; count of bases not matched to a gene: 1.

The V and J genes are TRBV6-6 and TRBJ1-5, with no clear D. CDR3 length: 12 residues. Per the germline V gene, CDR1 is MNHNY and CDR2 is SVGAGI (reference sequence). V was trimmed by 7 bases and J by 6 bases, leaving 10 bases between them. The CDR3 reads CASNRGGQPQHF. The CDR3 DNA is TGTGCCAGCAATCGGGGTGGTCAGCCCCAGCATTTT.

This chain joins TRBV6-5 and TRBJ2-7; D remains unclear. This CDR3 region has 13 residues. The V gene's germline CDR1 is MNHEY and CDR2 SVGAGI. Trimming took off 6 bases at V and 3 bases at J, with 12 bases between the two ends. CDR3 DNA sequence: TGTGCCAGCAGGGACGGAGTTCTCTACGAGCAGTACTTC. As protein: CASRDGVLYEQYF.

The rearrangement links TRBV5-1 to TRBJ1-2; 7 nucleotides agree with TRBD1. CDR3 length: 12 amino acids. V was clipped by 2 bases and J by 6 bases; unmatched bases: 1. The V gene's germline CDR1 is SGHRS and CDR2 YFSETQ. CDR3 nucleotide sequence: TGCGCCAGCAGCTTCCAGGGGGATGGCTACACCTTC. Protein product: CASSFQGDGYTF.